These 13 T cell receptor beta chains were all obtained from the same sample, sequenced in a study of vaccination and CD4 T cells after COVID-19. These receptors are not linked to any known antigen. Treatment denoted: approximately 9-day PBMC culture with coronavirus spike peptide pools or control peptides (ViraFEST assay). An Oncomine TCR Beta short-read assay was used to sequence the DNA from cultured CD4+ T cells. Using its own MiXCR run on the PCR reads, TCRdb lists one record per CDR3 protein. The repertoire holds 4,100 or so distinct CDR3 sequences, more than 20% seen once, with around 53% in the top ten. The sequenced sample was CD4+ T cells from blood, cultured in vitro, obtained after SARS-CoV-2 vaccination. These receptors were obtained from a human donor who had recovered from COVID-19.

Worth noting for this clonotype: Just one base apart from a much larger clone, this may be a read error. The chain is built from TRBV6-1 and TRBJ1-2; 8 bases are a match to TRBD1. CDR3 length equals 14 residues. In germline, CDR1 is MNHNS, CDR2 SASEGT. CDR3 protein: CASILGGQGRGYAF. CDR3 in DNA: TGTGCCAGCATCTTGGGCGGACAGGGAAGGGGCTACGCCTTC.

This clonotype ranks as medium-sized. The genes are TRBV28 and TRBJ1-2; 9 nucleotides line up with TRBD1. Germline V lookup: CDR1 MDHEN, CDR2 SYDVKM. V shed 1 base, J shed 2 bases, and the junction held 5 bases outside the gene matches. This CDR3 is 16 amino acids long. CDR3 in amino acids: CASSLYATGGNYGYTF. DNA for the CDR3: TGTGCCAGCAGTTTATATGCGACAGGGGGGAACTATGGCTACACCTTC.

The chain links TRBV10-2 to TRBJ2-7; tentative D call: TRBD1 (5 bases). The ends were cut back, 3 bases at V and 2 bases at J, with 11 bases in the middle. Germline V gene data show CDR1 as WSHSY and CDR2 as SAAADI. This CDR3 contains 14 residues. In DNA, the CDR3 is TGCGCCAGCAGTGAAAGGGGCAGGACCTACGAGCAGTACTTC. Its protein product is CASSERGRTYEQYF.

This clonotype was detected only a few times. The rearrangement uses TRBV20-1 and TRBJ2-1; D is unresolved. CDR3 size: 14 residues. Trimming left V 2 bases short and J 6 bases short, with 14 bases between. Germline loops: CDR1 DFQATT, CDR2 SNEGSKA (reference sequence). CDR3 in DNA: TGCAGTGCTAGAAGGGTTAGCTCAGGCAATGAGCAGTTCTTC. Amino acids: CSARRVSSGNEQFF.

This clonotype was detected a few times. The gene calls are TRBV6-5 and TRBJ2-3; TRBD2 agrees at 8 bases. The CDR3 has 15 amino acids. Trimming removed 2 bases from V and 1 base from J; junction bases left unmatched: 2. CDR1 is MNHEY and CDR2 is SVGAGI in the germline V gene. CDR3 sequence: CASSYHGGGTDTQYF. The CDR3 DNA is TGTGCCAGCAGTTACCACGGGGGGGGCACAGATACGCAGTATTTT.

The rearrangement joins TRBV24-1 to TRBJ2-3, with a possible D match to TRBD1 (6 bases). V shed 1 base and J shed 0 bases, with 7 bases lying between them. This CDR3 has 15 residues. Germline values: CDR1 KGHDR, CDR2 SFDVKD. The CDR3 coding sequence is TGTGCCACCAGTGATTTTGGGACAAGCACAGATACGCAGTATTTT. This codes for CATSDFGTSTDTQYF.

The chain links TRBV5-1 to TRBJ2-5, with 7 bases fitting TRBD1. Trimming took 3 bases from V and 2 from J; bases not matched to a gene: 4. The CDR3 spans 14 residues. The germline CDR1 and CDR2 sequences are SGHRS and YFSETQ. CDR3 residues: CASSSGQLQETQYF. CDR3 in DNA: TGCGCCAGCAGCTCGGGACAGTTACAAGAGACCCAGTACTTC.

The chain joins TRBV12-3 or TRBV12-4 to TRBJ2-3; 10 positions agree with TRBD1. Losses at the gene ends were 6 bases for V and 3 bases for J; bases not matched to a gene: 3. The CDR3 spans 14 residues. As DNA, the CDR3 is TGTGCCAGCAGCAGACAGGGGGCTACAGATACGCAGTATTTT. Protein product: CASSRQGATDTQYF.

J is TRBJ1-1 and V is TRBV29-1; D call uncertain. V was cut by 7 bases and J by 10 bases, with 22 bases left in between. Germline CDR1 and CDR2: SQVTM and ANQGSEA. This CDR3 contains 13 residues. The CDR3: CSARQGTPDGAFF. CDR3 nucleotides: TGCAGCGCCAGACAAGGAACCCCCGATGGAGCTTTCTTT.

The DNA of the CDR3 is TGTGCCAGCAGTGAACAGACTCATTCACCCCTCCACTTT. Encoded protein: CASSEQTHSPLHF. This chain joins TRBV2 and TRBJ1-6; D is unclear. CDR1 is SNHLY, CDR2 FYNNEI, per germline. V lost 2 bases to trimming and J lost 8 bases, with 7 bases between them. CDR3 length: 13 amino acids.

The chain has TRBV30 and TRBJ1-2, with D hard to call. The V end was cut by 5 bases, the J end by 0 bases, with 7 bases between. Per germline, CDR1 GTSNPN and CDR2 SVGIG (reference sequence). There are 12 residues in the CDR3. The CDR3 spells CAWGRANYGYTF. The CDR3 region has the DNA TGTGCCTGGGGCAGAGCTAACTATGGCTACACCTTC.

The chain has TRBV4-1 and TRBJ2-1; D gene uncertain. Germline assignment: CDR1 MGHRA and CDR2 YSYEKL. V lost 1 base, J lost 1 base, and 14 bases lay in between. The CDR3 is 17 amino acids. CDR3 in DNA: TGCGCCAGCAGCCAAGCCTCCGGGCACCGGTCCTACAATGAGCAGTTCTTC. It yields the protein CASSQASGHRSYNEQFF.

The chain recombines TRBV20-1 with TRBJ1-1; tentative D call: TRBD1 (5 bases). Germline values: CDR1 DFQATT, CDR2 SNEGSKA (reference sequence). Trimming removed 1 base from V and 0 bases from J, with 12 bases in between. The length of the CDR3 is 15 residues. This CDR3 reads CSARVSAGMNTEAFF. In nucleotides, the CDR3 is TGCAGTGCTAGAGTGTCTGCAGGGATGAACACTGAAGCTTTCTTT.